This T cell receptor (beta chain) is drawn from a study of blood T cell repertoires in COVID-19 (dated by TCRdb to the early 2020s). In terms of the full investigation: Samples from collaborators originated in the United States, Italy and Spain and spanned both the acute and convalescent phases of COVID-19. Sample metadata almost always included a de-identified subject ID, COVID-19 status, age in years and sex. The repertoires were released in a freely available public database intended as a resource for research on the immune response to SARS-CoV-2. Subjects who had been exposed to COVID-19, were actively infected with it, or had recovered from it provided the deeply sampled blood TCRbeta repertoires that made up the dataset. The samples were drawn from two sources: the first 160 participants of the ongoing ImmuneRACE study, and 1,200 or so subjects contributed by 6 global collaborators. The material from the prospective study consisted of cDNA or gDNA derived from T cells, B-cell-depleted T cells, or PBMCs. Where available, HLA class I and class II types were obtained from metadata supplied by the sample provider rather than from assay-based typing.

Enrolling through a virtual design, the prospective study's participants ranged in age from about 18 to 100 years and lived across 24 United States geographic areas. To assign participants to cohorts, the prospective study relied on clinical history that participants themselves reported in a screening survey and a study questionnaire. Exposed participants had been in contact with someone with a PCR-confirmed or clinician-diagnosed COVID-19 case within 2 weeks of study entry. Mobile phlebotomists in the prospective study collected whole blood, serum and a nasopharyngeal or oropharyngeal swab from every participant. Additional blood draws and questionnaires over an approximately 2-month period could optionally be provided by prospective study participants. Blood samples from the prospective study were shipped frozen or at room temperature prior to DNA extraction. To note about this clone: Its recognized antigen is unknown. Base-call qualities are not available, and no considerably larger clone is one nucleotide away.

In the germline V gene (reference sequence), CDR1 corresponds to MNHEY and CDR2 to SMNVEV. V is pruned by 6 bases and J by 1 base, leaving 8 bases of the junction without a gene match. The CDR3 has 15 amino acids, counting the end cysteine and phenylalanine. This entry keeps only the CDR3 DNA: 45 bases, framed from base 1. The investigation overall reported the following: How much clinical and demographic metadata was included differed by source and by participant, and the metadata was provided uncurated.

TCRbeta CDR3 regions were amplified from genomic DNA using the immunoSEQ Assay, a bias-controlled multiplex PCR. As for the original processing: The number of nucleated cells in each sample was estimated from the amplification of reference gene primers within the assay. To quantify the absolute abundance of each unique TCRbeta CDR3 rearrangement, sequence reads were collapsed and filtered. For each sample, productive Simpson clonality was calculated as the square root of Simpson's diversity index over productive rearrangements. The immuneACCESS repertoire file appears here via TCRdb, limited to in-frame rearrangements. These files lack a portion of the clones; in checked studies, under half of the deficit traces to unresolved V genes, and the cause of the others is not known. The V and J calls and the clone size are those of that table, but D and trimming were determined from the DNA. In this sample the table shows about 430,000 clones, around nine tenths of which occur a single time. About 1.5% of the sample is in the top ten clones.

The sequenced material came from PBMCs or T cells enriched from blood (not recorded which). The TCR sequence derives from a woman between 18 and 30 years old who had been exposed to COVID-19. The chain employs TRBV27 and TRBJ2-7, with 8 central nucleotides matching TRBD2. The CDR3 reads CASRKSGGPSYEQYF. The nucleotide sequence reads TGTGCCAGCAGGAAGTCGGGGGGGCCGTCCTACGAGCAGTACTTC.